Each of the 21 T cell receptor beta chains below was sequenced from the same sample in a study of read filtering for tumor transcriptome and immune sequencing. The library was built from about 400 ng RNA with molecular barcoded adaptors for alpha/delta and beta/gamma chains. One entry per CDR3 protein results from TCRdb running MiXCR on the reads. The sample gives about 61,000 distinct CDR3 sequences, about 19% of which show up once; over 12% is in the top ten. Input material: a population of CD138-negative cells sorted from bone marrow. These receptors were taken from a donor at least 40 years old with multiple myeloma.

The table lists this clonotype with many counts. This chain links TRBV20-1 with TRBJ2-2, with D possibly being TRBD1 (7 bases). Per germline, CDR1 DFQATT and CDR2 SNEGSKA (reference sequence). The CDR3 length is 16 residues. V was clipped by 7 bases and J by 3 bases, with 21 bases between them. The CDR3 DNA reads TGCAGTGTCAGGGGGGACCCCCGTCCCGACACCGGGGAGCTGTTTTTT. It encodes CSVRGDPRPDTGELFF.

This clonotype showed up just once. A much larger clone lies one base from this, so it may be a read error. The gene calls are TRBV20-1 and TRBJ1-4, with unresolved D. CDR1 DFQATT and CDR2 SNEGSKA come from the germline V gene (reference sequence). The CDR3 covers 13 residues. As DNA, the CDR3 is TGCAGTGCTAGGAGGGCTATAAATGAAAGACTGTTTTTT. Protein: CSARRAINERLFF.

Remarks on this clonotype: A much larger clone sits a single nucleotide away, making a read error possible. Without the conserved terminal phenylalanine or tryptophan, this CDR3 likely stems from a read error. This chain uses TRBV7-3 with TRBJ1-1; 7 positions match TRBD1. Germline CDR1 and CDR2: SGHTA and FQGTGA. The CDR3 length is 15 residues. CDR3 bases: TGTGCCTGCAGCTTACAGGGGATACTGAACACTGAAGCTTTCTCT. This encodes CACSLQGILNTEAFS.

In its sample, this clonotype ranks as medium-sized (0.01 to 0.1%). This chain connects TRBV27 to TRBJ2-2; D is unclear. The CDR3 covers 15 residues. Germline V gene sequence: CDR1 MNHEY, CDR2 SMNVEV (reference sequence). The V end was cut by 5 bases, the J end by 4 bases, with 14 bases between. The CDR3 DNA reads TGTGCCAGCAGTAAGGGCTCCCTTGGCACCGGGGAGCTGTTTTTT. This gives the protein CASSKGSLGTGELFF.

As concerns this clonotype: Just one base apart from a much larger clone, this may be a read error. The V and J genes are TRBV5-1 and TRBJ2-5; TRBD1 is a possible D gene (6 bases). CDR1 and CDR2 from the germline V gene are SGHRS and YFSETQ. V gave up 2 bases and J gave up 5 bases, with 16 bases separating them. The CDR3 loop spans 15 amino acids. The CDR3 coding sequence is TGCGCCAGCAGCTTATTTCGACAGGCGAAGGAGACCCAGTACTTC. As protein: CASSLFRQAKETQYF.

This clonotype was observed a few times. The J gene is TRBJ1-5, the V gene TRBV20-1; D gene unclear. CDR1 is DFQATT and CDR2 is SNEGSKA in the germline V gene (reference sequence). The CDR3 has 14 residues. Between the trimmed V and J ends, which lost 6 bases and 3 bases, there was a span of 15 bases. The DNA for the CDR3 is TGCAGTGCCCGTATGGACTCAGACAATCAGCCCCAGCATTTT. Translation gives CSARMDSDNQPQHF.

This clonotype was observed at least ten times. The J gene is TRBJ2-3, the V gene TRBV20-1; D is undetermined. Trimming took 3 bases from V and 4 from J, leaving 5 bases between them. The germline V gene has CDR1 DFQATT and CDR2 SNEGSKA (reference sequence). CDR3 length: 11 amino acids. The CDR3 region has the DNA TGCAGTGCTAGTAGGGCAGATACGCAGTATTTT. This encodes CSASRADTQYF.

At least ten counts were recorded for this clonotype. This sequence joins TRBV3-1 and TRBJ2-6; D call uncertain. This CDR3 contains 14 residues. The V end was cut by 7 bases, the J end by 1 base, with 8 bases between. The germline gives CDR1 LGHDT, CDR2 YNNKEL (reference sequence). The CDR3 nucleotides are TGTGCCAGCAACAGCGATTCTGGGGCCAACGTCCTGACTTTC. This encodes CASNSDSGANVLTF. Variable domain in full (rest from reference TRBV3-1 and TRBJ2-6): DTAVSQTPKYLVTQMGNDKSIKCEQNLGHDTMYWYKQDSKKFLKIMFSYNNKELIINETVPNRFSPKSPDKAHLNLHINSLELGDSAVYFCASNSDSGANVLTFGAGSRLTVL.

Worth noting for this clonotype: This may stem from a read error, because a much larger clone lies one nucleotide away. The chain combines TRBV27 with TRBJ2-7; D possibly corresponds to TRBD2 (5 bases). Trimming took off 5 bases at V and 3 bases at J, with 17 bases between the two ends. Germline assignment: CDR1 MNHEY and CDR2 SMNVEV (reference sequence). The CDR3 runs to 15 residues. The CDR3 nucleotides are TGTGCCAGCAGTACCCCGGTGAGGGTAGGCTACGAGCAGTACTTC. Translated: CASSTPVRVGYEQYF.

Ten or more counts support this clonotype. V usage is TRBV20-1 and J usage is TRBJ2-1; D remains unclear. CDR1 is DFQATT, CDR2 SNEGSKA, per germline (reference sequence). V was trimmed by 3 bases and J by 5 bases, leaving 5 bases between them. This CDR3 has 11 residues. Here the CDR3 reads CSASDNNEQFF. The CDR3 DNA reads as TGCAGTGCTAGCGACAACAATGAGCAGTTCTTC.

As concerns this clonotype: It may be a read error: a sequence one base away is much more abundant. V is TRBV24-1 and J is TRBJ2-1, with 8 bases matching TRBD1. This CDR3 has 16 amino acids. The V segment lost 5 bases and the J segment 0 bases; nucleotides outside the gene matches: 5. Germline loops: CDR1 KGHDR, CDR2 SFDVKD. As DNA, the CDR3 is TGTGCCACCAGTGGCACAGGGGGTCTCTCCTACAATGAGCAGTTCTTC. This encodes CATSGTGGLSYNEQFF.

This clonotype was picked up many times. This chain uses TRBV2 with TRBJ2-2; 8 bases map to TRBD2. The CDR3 totals 15 residues. Unmatched junction bases numbered 4, after V lost 7 bases and J lost 0 bases. Germline CDR1 SNHLY, CDR2 FYNNEI. CDR3 amino acids: CASTGGGTNTGELFF. The CDR3 region has the DNA TGTGCCAGCACGGGGGGGGGTACGAACACCGGGGAGCTGTTTTTT. The full variable domain, its missing parts supplied by reference TRBV2 and TRBJ2-2, is EPEVTQTPSHQVTQMGQEVILRCVPISNHLYFYWYRQILGQKVEFLVSFYNNEISEKSEIFDDQFSVERPDGSNFTLKIRSTKLEDSAMYFCASTGGGTNTGELFFGEGSRLTVL.

This clonotype was detected only a few times. V is TRBV28 and J is TRBJ1-5; D may be TRBD1 (5 bases). The germline V gene encodes CDR1 MDHEN and CDR2 SYDVKM. The CDR3 is 13 amino acids. V was pared by 7 bases and J by 11 bases, with 18 bases between. CDR3 sequence: CASNINQGSSQHF. CDR3 coding DNA: TGTGCCAGCAACATTAACCAGGGCTCGTCCCAGCATTTT. Complete variable domain (other parts from reference TRBV28 and TRBJ1-5): DVKVTQSSRYLVKRTGEKVFLECVQDMDHENMFWYRQDPGLGLRLIYFSYDVKMKEKGDIPEGYSVSREKKERFSLILESASTNQTSMYLCASNINQGSSQHFGDGTRLSIL.

Of note for this clonotype: This clone may be a read error of a much larger clone one base away. The chain links TRBV6-6 to TRBJ1-1, with a weak D call TRBD1 (5 bases). Germline V gene lookup returns CDR1 MNHNY and CDR2 SVGAGI (reference sequence). The V end was cut by 0 bases, the J end by 6 bases, with 11 bases between. The CDR3 has 14 amino acids. CDR3 sequence reads: CASSYSGGSAEAFF. The CDR3 nucleotides read TGTGCCAGCAGTTACTCCGGGGGAAGCGCTGAAGCTTTCTTT.

This clonotype showed up many times. This chain's CDR3 is CASSSDALAGGRETQYF. CDR3 DNA: TGTGCCAGCAGCTCCGACGCCTTAGCGGGGGGGCGGGAGACCCAGTACTTC. The chain joins TRBV11-2 to TRBJ2-5, with 11 positions matching TRBD2. Looked up from germline, CDR1 is SGHAT and CDR2 is FQNNGV. Trimming removed 4 bases from V and 5 bases from J; junction bases left unmatched: 12. The CDR3 is 17 residues long. The complete variable domain, with remaining parts taken from reference TRBV11-2 and TRBJ2-5, reads EAGVAQSPRYKIIEKRQSVAFWCNPISGHATLYWYQQILGQGPKLLIQFQNNGVVDDSQLPKDRFSAERLKGVDSTLKIQPAKLEDSAVYLCASSSDALAGGRETQYFGPGTRLLVL.

There are a few counts of this clonotype. The chain uses TRBV2 and TRBJ2-7; TRBD1 might be the D (5 bases). Germline values: CDR1 SNHLY, CDR2 FYNNEI. The CDR3 totals 13 residues. V was cut by 7 bases and J by 3 bases, with 13 bases left in between. The CDR3, as DNA: TGTGCCAGCATCGCTGGGGCAGTCTACGAGCAGTACTTC. Its protein product is CASIAGAVYEQYF.

This clonotype turned up a few times. The genes are TRBV7-9 and TRBJ2-2, with 8 bases identical to TRBD2. The length of the CDR3 is 16 residues. The V segment lost 5 bases and the J segment 7 bases; nucleotides outside the gene matches: 12. Germline V lookup: CDR1 SEHNR, CDR2 FQNEAQ (reference sequence). CDR3 DNA sequence: TGTGCCAGCAGCCCATCCAAGCGAGCGGGGGTCGGGGAGCTGTTTTTT. Its protein product is CASSPSKRAGVGELFF.

In this sample, this clonotype turned up many times. The chain recombines TRBV29-1 with TRBJ2-7; unclear D gene. V was pared by 6 bases and J by 6 bases, with 24 bases between. This CDR3 has 15 amino acids. CDR1 is SQVTM and CDR2 is ANQGSEA in the germline V gene. CDR3 protein: CSVLPDERNRREQYF. CDR3 sequence (DNA): TGCAGCGTACTACCCGACGAGCGCAACCGCCGCGAGCAGTACTTC.

In its sample, this clonotype was seen a few times. The chain links TRBV3-1 to TRBJ2-2; D possibly uses TRBD1 or TRBD2 (6 bases each). Germline CDR1 LGHDT, CDR2 YNNKEL (reference sequence). This CDR3 is 16 amino acids long. The ends were cut back, 5 bases at V and 5 bases at J, with 18 bases in the middle. The CDR3 protein is CASSNLQGGGTGELFF. CDR3 DNA: TGTGCCAGCAGCAATTTACAAGGGGGAGGAACCGGGGAGCTGTTTTTT.

This clonotype was seen a few times. Given a far larger clone just one base away, this is likely a sequencing read error. The chain couples TRBV6-1 to TRBJ2-5; TRBD1 is a possible D gene (5 bases). The CDR3 has 12 residues. Germline values: CDR1 MNHNS, CDR2 SASEGT. The CDR3 spells CSSSEAGETQYF. The CDR3 region has the DNA TGTTCCAGCAGTGAGGCAGGGGAGACCCAGTACTTC.

In this sample, this clonotype turned up a few times. A much bigger clone sits one base away, suggesting this may be a read error. CDR3 residues: CSADYWASHF. The CDR3 DNA is TGCAGTGCTGACTACTGGGCCTCGCACTTC. This chain uses TRBV20-1 with TRBJ2-7; a weak D match, TRBD2 (5 bases). The CDR3 has 10 residues. Germline loops: CDR1 DFQATT, CDR2 SNEGSKA (reference sequence).